One sample yielded the 16 T cell receptor beta chains listed below, sequenced in a study of T cell responses to AZD1222 COVID-19 vaccine. The protocol was immunoSEQ multiplex PCR, while the TCRdb copy is restricted to in-frame clones and leaves out a portion. The sample yields about 150,000 clones, 80% to 90% seen once. The source material was peripheral blood, sampled on day 0 of AZD1222 vaccination. These receptors all come from an adult in good health.

This chain joins TRBV7-9 and TRBJ2-3, with D tentatively TRBD2 (6 bases). CDR1 is SEHNR and CDR2 is FQNEAQ in the germline V gene (reference sequence). This CDR3 has 13 residues. Trimming left V 5 bases short and J 1 base short, with 7 bases between. For the CDR3, the DNA is TGTGCCAGCAGCCCGGGGGGCACAGATACGCAGTATTTT. Residues: CASSPGGTDTQYF.

The chain recombines TRBV7-2 with TRBJ2-1; weak D call: TRBD1 (6 bases). CDR1 is SGHTA, CDR2 FQGNSA, per germline. The CDR3 runs to 15 residues. Trimming took 1 base from V and 7 from J, leaving 14 bases between them. The CDR3 DNA reads as TGTGCCAGCAGCTTAGATAGGGGGATAGGGAATGAGCAGTTCTTC. Amino acids: CASSLDRGIGNEQFF. The entire variable domain, with the rest obtained from reference TRBV7-2 and TRBJ2-1, is as follows: GAGVSQSPSNKVTEKGKDVELRCDPISGHTALYWYRQSLGQGLEFLIYFQGNSAPDKSGLPSDRFSAERTGGSVSTLTIQRTQQEDSAVYLCASSLDRGIGNEQFFGPGTRLTVL.

V gene TRBV9 combines with J gene TRBJ2-3, with 9 bases identical to TRBD2. V shed 1 base and J 4 bases; nucleotides not matched to a gene: 4. CDR3 size: 15 residues. CDR1 and CDR2 (germline): SGDLS, YYNGEE. The CDR3 DNA reads as TGTGCCAGCAGCGTATGGCGGGGGGGCGCAGATACGCAGTATTTT. Its translation is CASSVWRGGADTQYF.

The chain employs TRBV19 and TRBJ2-7; no reliable D call. Trimming removed 1 base at V and 3 bases at J, with 10 bases between. Germline CDR1 LNHDA, CDR2 SQIVND (reference sequence). This CDR3 is 14 amino acids long. The DNA of the CDR3 is TGTGCCAGTAGTATAGGCCTAACAGACTACGAGCAGTACTTC. This codes for CASSIGLTDYEQYF.

The chain uses TRBV7-6 and TRBJ2-7; 7 bases are shared with TRBD2. V gave up 2 bases and J gave up 2 bases; unmatched junction bases: 12. The CDR3 is 17 residues long. CDR1 and CDR2 (germline): SGHVS, FNYEAQ. Written as DNA, the CDR3 is TGTGCCAGCAGCTTACGTTACCAGACTAGCCCCCCCTACGAGCAGTACTTC. Translated, it gives CASSLRYQTSPPYEQYF.

The rearrangement uses TRBV18 and TRBJ1-3, with 8 nucleotides matching TRBD1. With V trimmed by 5 bases and J by 4 bases, 7 bases remained unmatched. There are 15 residues in the CDR3. The germline V gene has CDR1 KGHSH and CDR2 LQKENI. The CDR3 nucleotides read TGTGCCAGCTCAACTGGACAGGGCGCCGGAAACACCATATATTTT. This codes for CASSTGQGAGNTIYF.

About this clone: Other DNA sequences in the sample encode the same CDR3. J is TRBJ1-1 and V is TRBV9, with D uncertain. From germline, CDR1 is SGDLS and CDR2 YYNGEE. V dropped 0 bases and J dropped 3 bases, with 6 bases sitting between them. This CDR3 region has 13 residues. In nucleotides, the CDR3 is TGTGCCAGCAGCGTAGCTGGCGACACTGAAGCTTTCTTT. It encodes CASSVAGDTEAFF.

The chain carries TRBV4-1 and TRBJ2-7; D may correspond to TRBD1 or TRBD2 (5 bases each). Germline V gives CDR1 MGHRA, CDR2 YSYEKL. CDR3 size: 18 residues. The ends were cut back, 4 bases at V and 1 base at J, with 23 bases in the middle. CDR3 residues: CASSLYKTEGTGSYEQYF. The DNA for the CDR3 is TGCGCCAGCAGCCTATACAAAACCGAAGGGACCGGATCCTACGAGCAGTACTTC.

This clone is a singleton in its sample. The rearrangement links TRBV3-1 (or the pseudogene TRBV3-2) to TRBJ1-1; 9 positions agree with TRBD1. Germline loops: CDR1 LGHDT, CDR2 YNNKEL (reference sequence). V was clipped by 6 bases and J by 4 bases; unmatched bases: 12. The CDR3 contains 16 residues. The CDR3 coding sequence is TGTGCCAGCAGACGTGGACAGGGGACATCGATCACTGAAGCTTTCTTT. This translates into CASRRGQGTSITEAFF.

The J gene is TRBJ1-2, the V gene TRBV6-5; D is perhaps TRBD1 (6 bases). This CDR3 has 14 residues. Germline CDR1 is MNHEY and CDR2 is SVGAGI. Deletions cut 6 bases from V and 8 bases from J, with 19 bases between. CDR3 protein: CASRAGEGPGGYTF. The CDR3 DNA reads TGTGCCAGCAGGGCAGGGGAGGGACCAGGAGGCTACACCTTC.

The chain recombines TRBV28 with TRBJ1-4, with D tentatively TRBD1 (5 bases). This CDR3 contains 13 residues. CDR1 is MDHEN, CDR2 SYDVKM, per germline. V lost 6 bases and J 6 bases, leaving 11 bases between the germline ends. The CDR3 DNA sequence: TGTGCCAGCAGGGCGCAGGGTGATGAAAAACTGTTTTTT. Its translation: CASRAQGDEKLFF.

CDR3 loop: CASSRATYTEAFF. CDR3 in DNA: TGTGCCAGCAGCAGGGCGACGTACACTGAAGCTTTCTTT. V gene TRBV4-2 combines with J gene TRBJ1-1; D ambiguous. CDR1 and CDR2 (germline): LGHNA, YNFKEQ. V lost 5 bases, J lost 3 bases, and 10 bases lay in between. The CDR3 consists of 13 residues.

This chain connects TRBV18 to TRBJ1-4; maybe TRBD1 (5 bases). V lost 5 bases and J lost 5, with 15 bases in between. The CDR3 runs to 15 residues. Germline values: CDR1 KGHSH, CDR2 LQKENI. The CDR3 is CASSSSTEENEKLFF. CDR3 coding DNA: TGTGCCAGCTCATCCTCGACAGAAGAAAATGAAAAACTGTTTTTT.

In its sample, this clone was seen a few times. The CDR3 loop is CASSGGGLDEQYF. The CDR3 bases are TGTGCCAGTAGTGGCGGCGGCCTCGACGAGCAGTACTTC. The chain is built from TRBV19 and TRBJ2-7; D is unclear. Germline V gene sequence: CDR1 LNHDA, CDR2 SQIVND (reference sequence). The CDR3 covers 13 residues. Trimming took 5 bases from V and 5 from J, leaving 13 bases between them.

This chain joins TRBV5-8 and TRBJ1-2; D call uncertain. This CDR3 contains 15 residues. Germline CDR1 SGHTS, CDR2 YDEGEE. Trimming removed 4 bases at V and 6 bases at J, with 19 bases between. In nucleotides, the CDR3 is TGTGCCAGCAGCGACGGACCTTACCGGACTAATGGCTACACCTTC. Encoded protein: CASSDGPYRTNGYTF.

The chain couples TRBV10-2 to TRBJ2-3; D could derive from TRBD1 or TRBD2 (6 bases each). The V end lost 6 bases, the J end lost 3 bases, and 13 bases lay between the germline ends. This CDR3 spans 14 amino acids. Germline V gene data show CDR1 as WSHSY and CDR2 as SAAADI. As DNA, the CDR3 is TGCGCCAGCAGAGGAGGGGGTGGTACAGATACGCAGTATTTT. This encodes CASRGGGGTDTQYF.